This T cell receptor beta chain is from a study of T cell responses to AZD1222 COVID-19 vaccine. Study findings and constraints: Once two AZD1222 doses were given, Spike-specific TCR breadth and depth went up.

The assay was immunoSEQ multiplex PCR, and TCRdb's table has in-frame clones only and misses some. The sample includes approximately 88,000 clones, around four fifths of them seen just once. Looked up from germline, CDR1 is GTSNPN and CDR2 is SVGIG (reference sequence). After removal of 0 bases from V and 1 base from J, the junction contained 6 bases not matched to a gene. The CDR3 spans 18 residues. A note on this clone: The antigen is undetermined.

This sequence was found in an adult in good health. Sequencing was performed on peripheral blood, taken on day 0 of AZD1222 vaccination. The chain uses TRBV30 and TRBJ2-3; 14 nucleotides line up with TRBD2. CDR3 sequence: CAWSVGTSGSWGTDTQYF. The CDR3 coding sequence is TGTGCCTGGAGTGTAGGGACTAGCGGGAGTTGGGGCACAGATACGCAGTATTTT. The complete variable domain, with remaining parts taken from reference TRBV30 and TRBJ2-3, reads SQTIHQWPATLVQPVGSPLSLECTVEGTSNPNLYWYRQAAGRGLQLLFYSVGIGQISSEVPQNLSASRPQDRQFILSSKKLLLSDSGFYLCAWSVGTSGSWGTDTQYFGPGTRLTVL.